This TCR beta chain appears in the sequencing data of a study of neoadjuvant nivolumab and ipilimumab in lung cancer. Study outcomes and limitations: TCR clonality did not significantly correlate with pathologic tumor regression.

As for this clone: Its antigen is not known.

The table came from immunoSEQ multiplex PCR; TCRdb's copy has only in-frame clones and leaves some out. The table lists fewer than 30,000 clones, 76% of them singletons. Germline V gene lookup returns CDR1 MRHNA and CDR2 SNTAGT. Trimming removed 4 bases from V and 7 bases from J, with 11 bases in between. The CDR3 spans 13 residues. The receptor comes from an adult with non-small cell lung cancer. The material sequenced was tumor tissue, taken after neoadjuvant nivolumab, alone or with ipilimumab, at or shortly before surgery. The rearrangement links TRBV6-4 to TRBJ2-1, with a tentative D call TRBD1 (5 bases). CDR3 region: CASSVREGNEQFF. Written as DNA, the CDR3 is TGTGCCAGCAGTGTCAGGGAAGGTAATGAGCAGTTCTTC.